This T cell receptor (beta chain) was obtained from a study of long-term antiretroviral therapy in people with HIV. Study-wide results and limits: Controls showed broader CDR3 length ranges than did the HIV repertoires.

V lost 5 bases, J lost 8 bases, and 8 bases stayed unmatched. CDR1 and CDR2 from the germline V gene are MNHEY and SVGAGI. The CDR3 length is 14 residues. To note about this clone: Its matching antigen is unknown.

immunoSEQ v3.0 was run at survey level. Sequencing efforts were directed toward about 40,000-50,000 T-cell genomes per sample. TCRdb keeps only in-frame clones here, not all; method: immunoSEQ multiplex PCR. The table lists some 30,000 clones, 90% to 95% of them singletons. Every HIV-positive participant received treatment in the United States. The material sequenced was unsorted PBMCs, taken about 7.4 years after starting antiretroviral therapy. The V call is TRBV6-5, the J call TRBJ2-1; 8 bases are shared with TRBD1. The receptor comes from a man aged 50 or older with HIV. CDR3 residues: CASSRDRRSDEQFF. The CDR3 bases are TGTGCCAGCAGTCGGGACAGGCGTTCGGATGAGCAGTTCTTC.